This T cell receptor (beta chain) stems from a study of CXCR3-negative and CXCR3-positive naive CD8 T cells. The authors prepared UMI-labeled TRB cDNA libraries by 5' RACE. TCRdb reprocessed the 5' RACE reads and reports one entry per CDR3 protein, with no DNA. The data include tens of thousands of distinct CDR3 sequences; the top ten clones carry roughly 1.6%. Whole-study results and caveats: Memory cells diverged, while naive CXCR3-positive and CXCR3-negative cells had similar TRBV-TRBJ usage. Freshly isolated PBMCs were used in most assays, given partial CXCR3 loss after freezing.

Every subset of CD8+ T cells was sorted in triplicate at 300,000 or so cells each. A CD45RO-CCR7+CD27+CD95- profile was what naive CD8+ T cells displayed. Germline assignment: CDR1 SQVTM and CDR2 ANQGSEA. CDR3 length: 13 residues. Concerning this clonotype: What it recognizes is unknown.

V is TRBV29-1 and J is TRBJ2-1; TCRdb gives TRBD2 as the D gene, but with no DNA this cannot be confirmed. Sequencing was performed on naive CXCR3- CD8+ T cells from blood. Subset defined: CD45RO-CCR7+CD27+CD95- naive CD8+ T cells lacking CXCR3 (TNR3-). The clonotype was recovered from a human donor in good health. Some clones in this sample may be carry-over from other donors' samples. CDR3: CSVDPGTDNEQFF.